This TCR beta chain originates from a study of Graves' ophthalmopathy and Graves' hyperthyroidism. RNA transcripts yielded amplified TCR beta CDR3 regions. After a first-round RT-PCR with HTBI primers, a second-round multiplex PCR was run. TCRdb used MiXCR to reprocess the multiplex PCR reads, holding one entry per CDR3 protein. The sample carries hundreds of thousands of distinct CDR3 sequences, roughly 21% recorded once. Certain patients were not enrolled. These were patients with other autoimmune diseases, uncontrolled infections, pregnancy or lactation. This CDR3 is 17 amino acids long. Trimming left V 7 bases short and J 0 bases short, with 19 bases between. CDR1 and CDR2 (germline): MDHEN, SYDVKM. There are many counts of this clonotype. A much larger clone lies one base from this, so it may be a read error.

The source is a woman in her forties or fifties with Graves' ophthalmopathy. Sequencing was done on a sample of peripheral blood. The V call is TRBV28, the J call TRBJ1-5; no definite D call. In nucleotides, the CDR3 is TGTGCCAGCACCCTCTCCTTCGACAAATATAGCAATCAGCCCCAGCATTTT. The encoded protein is CASTLSFDKYSNQPQHF.